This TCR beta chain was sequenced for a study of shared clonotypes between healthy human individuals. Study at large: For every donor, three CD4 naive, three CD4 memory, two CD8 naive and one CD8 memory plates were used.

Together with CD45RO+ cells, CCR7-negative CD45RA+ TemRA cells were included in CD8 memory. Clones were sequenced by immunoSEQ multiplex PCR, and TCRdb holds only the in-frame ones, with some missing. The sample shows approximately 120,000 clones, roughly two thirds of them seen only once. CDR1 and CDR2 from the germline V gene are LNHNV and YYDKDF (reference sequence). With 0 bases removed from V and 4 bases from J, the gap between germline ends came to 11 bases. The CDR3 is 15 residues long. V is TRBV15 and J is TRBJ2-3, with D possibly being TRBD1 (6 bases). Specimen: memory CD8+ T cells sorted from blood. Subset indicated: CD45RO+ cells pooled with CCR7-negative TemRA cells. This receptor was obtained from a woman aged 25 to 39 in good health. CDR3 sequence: CATSRDSGGPDTQYF. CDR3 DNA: TGTGCCACCAGCAGAGATTCTGGGGGCCCAGATACGCAGTATTTT. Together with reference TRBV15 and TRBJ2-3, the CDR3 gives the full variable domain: DAMVIQNPRYQVTQFGKPVTLSCSQTLNHNVMYWYQQKSSQAPKLLFHYYDKDFNNEADTPDNFQSRRPNTSFCFLDIRSPGLGDTAMYLCATSRDSGGPDTQYFGPGTRLTVL.